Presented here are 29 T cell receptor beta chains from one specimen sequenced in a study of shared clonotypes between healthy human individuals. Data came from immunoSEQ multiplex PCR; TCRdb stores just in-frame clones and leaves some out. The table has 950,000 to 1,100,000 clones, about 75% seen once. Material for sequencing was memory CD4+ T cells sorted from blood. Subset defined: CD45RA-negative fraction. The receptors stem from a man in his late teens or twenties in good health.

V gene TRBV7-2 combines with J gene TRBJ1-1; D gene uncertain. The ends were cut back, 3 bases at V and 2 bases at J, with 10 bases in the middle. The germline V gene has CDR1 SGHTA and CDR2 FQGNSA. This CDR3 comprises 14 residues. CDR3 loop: CASSFGQANTEAFF. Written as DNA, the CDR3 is TGTGCCAGCAGCTTCGGTCAAGCCAACACTGAAGCTTTCTTT.

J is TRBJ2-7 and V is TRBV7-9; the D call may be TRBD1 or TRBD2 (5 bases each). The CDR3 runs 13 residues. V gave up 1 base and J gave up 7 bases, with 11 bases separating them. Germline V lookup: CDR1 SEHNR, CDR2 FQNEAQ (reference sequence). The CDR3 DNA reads TGTGCCAGCAGCTTAGGGGGGAGCCGGGAGCAGTACTTC. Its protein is CASSLGGSREQYF.

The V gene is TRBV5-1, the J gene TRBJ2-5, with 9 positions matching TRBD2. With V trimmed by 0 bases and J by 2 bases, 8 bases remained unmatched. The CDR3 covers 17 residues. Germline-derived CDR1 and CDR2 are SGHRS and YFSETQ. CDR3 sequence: CASSLAGASGIQETQYF. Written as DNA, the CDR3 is TGCGCCAGCAGCTTGGCTGGGGCTAGCGGGATACAAGAGACCCAGTACTTC.

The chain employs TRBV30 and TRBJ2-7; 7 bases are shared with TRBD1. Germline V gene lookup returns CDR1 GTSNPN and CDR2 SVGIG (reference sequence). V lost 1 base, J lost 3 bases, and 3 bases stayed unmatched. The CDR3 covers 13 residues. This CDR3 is CAWSAGQYYEQYF. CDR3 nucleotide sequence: TGTGCCTGGAGTGCGGGACAGTACTACGAGCAGTACTTC.

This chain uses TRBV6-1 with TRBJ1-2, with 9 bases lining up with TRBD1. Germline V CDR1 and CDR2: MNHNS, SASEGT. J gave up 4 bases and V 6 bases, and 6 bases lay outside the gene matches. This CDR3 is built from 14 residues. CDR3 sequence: CASREGQGAYGYTF. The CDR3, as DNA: TGTGCCAGCAGGGAGGGACAGGGAGCCTATGGCTACACCTTC.

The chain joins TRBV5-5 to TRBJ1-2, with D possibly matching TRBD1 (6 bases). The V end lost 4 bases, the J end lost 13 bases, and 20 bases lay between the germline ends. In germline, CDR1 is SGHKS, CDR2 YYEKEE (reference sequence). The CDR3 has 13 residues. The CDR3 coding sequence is TGTGCCAGCAGCCCGTATCGGGGGCAGGCAAGCACCTTC. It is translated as CASSPYRGQASTF.

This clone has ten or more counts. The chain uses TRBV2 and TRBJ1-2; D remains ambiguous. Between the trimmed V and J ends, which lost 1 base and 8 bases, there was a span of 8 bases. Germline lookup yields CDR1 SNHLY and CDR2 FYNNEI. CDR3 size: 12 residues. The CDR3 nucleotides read TGTGCCAGCAGTGAAGGCCGCCGCGGCTACACCTTC. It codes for CASSEGRRGYTF.

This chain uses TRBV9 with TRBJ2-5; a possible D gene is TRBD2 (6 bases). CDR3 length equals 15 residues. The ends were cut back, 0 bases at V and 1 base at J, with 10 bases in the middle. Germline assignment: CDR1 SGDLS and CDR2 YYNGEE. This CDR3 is CASSVGTTLQETQYF. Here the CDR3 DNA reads TGTGCCAGCAGCGTAGGGACTACCCTCCAAGAGACCCAGTACTTC.

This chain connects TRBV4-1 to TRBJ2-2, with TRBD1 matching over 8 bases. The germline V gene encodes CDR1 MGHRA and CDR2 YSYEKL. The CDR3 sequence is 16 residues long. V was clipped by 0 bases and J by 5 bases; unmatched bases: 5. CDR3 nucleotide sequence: TGCGCCAGCAGCCAAGACGGACAGGGACGGACCGGGGAGCTGTTTTTT. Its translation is CASSQDGQGRTGELFF.

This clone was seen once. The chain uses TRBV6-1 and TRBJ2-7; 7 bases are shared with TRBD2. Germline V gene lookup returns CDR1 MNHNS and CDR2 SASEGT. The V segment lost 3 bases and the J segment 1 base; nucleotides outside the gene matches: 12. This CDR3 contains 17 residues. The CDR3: CASSDQLAPTSSYEQYF. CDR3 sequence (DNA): TGTGCCAGCAGTGACCAACTAGCGCCCACCTCATCCTACGAGCAGTACTTC.

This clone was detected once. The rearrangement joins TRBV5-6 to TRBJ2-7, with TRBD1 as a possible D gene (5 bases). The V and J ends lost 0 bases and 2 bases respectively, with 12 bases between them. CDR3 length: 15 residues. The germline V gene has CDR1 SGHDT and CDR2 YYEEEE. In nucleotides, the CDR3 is TGTGCCAGCAGCTTGGCCGACAGAGAACCCTACGAGCAGTACTTC. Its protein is CASSLADREPYEQYF.

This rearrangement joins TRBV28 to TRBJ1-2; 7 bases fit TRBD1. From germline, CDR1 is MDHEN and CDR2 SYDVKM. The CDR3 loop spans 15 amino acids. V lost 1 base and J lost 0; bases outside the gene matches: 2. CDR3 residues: CASSLFGTANYGYTF. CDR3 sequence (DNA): TGTGCCAGCAGTTTATTCGGGACAGCTAACTATGGCTACACCTTC.

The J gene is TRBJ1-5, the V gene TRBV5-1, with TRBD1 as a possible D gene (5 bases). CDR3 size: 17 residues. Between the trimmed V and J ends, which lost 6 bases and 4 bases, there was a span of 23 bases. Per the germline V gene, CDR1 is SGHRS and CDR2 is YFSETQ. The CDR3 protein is CASTPAVHQGRNQPQHF. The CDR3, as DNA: TGCGCCAGCACCCCGGCGGTGCACCAGGGTAGGAATCAGCCCCAGCATTTT.

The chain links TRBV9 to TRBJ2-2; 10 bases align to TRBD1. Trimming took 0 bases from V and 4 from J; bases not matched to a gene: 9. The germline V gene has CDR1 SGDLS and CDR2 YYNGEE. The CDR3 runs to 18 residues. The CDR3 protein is CASSVGPFGQGVTGELFF. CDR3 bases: TGTGCCAGCAGCGTAGGCCCCTTTGGACAGGGGGTCACCGGGGAGCTGTTTTTT.

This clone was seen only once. The CDR3 sequence: CASSLALSGYEKLFF. CDR3 nucleotides: TGCGCCAGCAGCTTGGCCCTCTCCGGGTATGAAAAACTGTTTTTT. The gene calls are TRBV5-1 and TRBJ1-4; D gene unclear. In germline, CDR1 is SGHRS, CDR2 YFSETQ. V lost 0 bases, J lost 6 bases, and 12 bases lay in between. There are 15 residues in the CDR3. Combining the CDR3 with reference TRBV5-1 and TRBJ1-4 gives the whole variable domain KAGVTQTPRYLIKTRGQQVTLSCSPISGHRSVSWYQQTPGQGLQFLFEYFSETQRNKGNFPGRFSGRQFSNSRSEMNVSTLELGDSALYLCASSLALSGYEKLFFGSGTQLSVL.

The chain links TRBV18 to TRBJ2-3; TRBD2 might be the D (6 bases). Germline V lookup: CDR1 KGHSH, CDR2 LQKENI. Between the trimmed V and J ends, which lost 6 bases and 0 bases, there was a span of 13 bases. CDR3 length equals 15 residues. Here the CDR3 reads CASSQSGSSTDTQYF. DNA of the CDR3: TGTGCCAGCTCTCAGAGCGGGTCTAGCACAGATACGCAGTATTTT.

CDR3 nucleotide sequence: TGTGCCAGCAGACCACTTGGACAGCATGGCTACACCTTC. Protein product: CASRPLGQHGYTF. This rearrangement joins TRBV11-2 to TRBJ1-2; D may be TRBD1 (6 bases). Trimming shortened V by 6 bases and J by 6 bases, and 14 bases separated the two germline ends. The V gene's germline CDR1 is SGHAT and CDR2 FQNNGV. The CDR3 runs 13 residues.

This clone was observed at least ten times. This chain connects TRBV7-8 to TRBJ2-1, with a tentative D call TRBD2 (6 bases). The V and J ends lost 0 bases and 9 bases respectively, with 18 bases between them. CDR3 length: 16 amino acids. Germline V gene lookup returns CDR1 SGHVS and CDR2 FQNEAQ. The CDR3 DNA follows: TGTGCCAGCAGCTTAGCTGGGACTTCCACACGGGGTGAGCAGTTCTTC. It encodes CASSLAGTSTRGEQFF.

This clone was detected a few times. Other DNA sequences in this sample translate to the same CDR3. The CDR3 sequence is CAWSVRENTEAFF. In nucleotides, the CDR3 is TGTGCCTGGAGTGTAAGGGAAAACACTGAAGCTTTCTTT. The chain employs TRBV30 and TRBJ1-1; no reliable D call. Trimming removed 0 bases from V and 2 bases from J, with 7 bases in between. Per germline, CDR1 GTSNPN and CDR2 SVGIG (reference sequence). This CDR3 spans 13 amino acids.

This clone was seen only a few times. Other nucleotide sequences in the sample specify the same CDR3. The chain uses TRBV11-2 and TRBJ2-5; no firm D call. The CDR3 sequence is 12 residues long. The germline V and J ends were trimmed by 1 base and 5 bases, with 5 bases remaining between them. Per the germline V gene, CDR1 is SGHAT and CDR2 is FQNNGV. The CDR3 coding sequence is TGTGCCAGCAGCTTAGGGGCGGAGACCCAGTACTTC. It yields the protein CASSLGAETQYF.

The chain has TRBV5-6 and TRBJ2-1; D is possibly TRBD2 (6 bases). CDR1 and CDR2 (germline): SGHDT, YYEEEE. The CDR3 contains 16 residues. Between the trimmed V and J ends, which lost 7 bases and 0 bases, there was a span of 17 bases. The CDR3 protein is CASGPSYGSSYNEQFF. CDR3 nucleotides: TGTGCCAGCGGCCCCTCCTACGGGAGCTCCTACAATGAGCAGTTCTTC.

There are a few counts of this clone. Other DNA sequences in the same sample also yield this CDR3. The CDR3 DNA reads as TGTGCCAGTAGTATCACAGGGTCCTACGAGCAGTACTTC. This sequence encodes CASSITGSYEQYF. This chain uses TRBV19 with TRBJ2-7; the D gene is possibly TRBD1 (6 bases). V was trimmed by 3 bases and J by 1 base, leaving 7 bases between them. The CDR3 spans 13 residues. The germline CDR1 and CDR2 sequences are LNHDA and SQIVND (reference sequence).

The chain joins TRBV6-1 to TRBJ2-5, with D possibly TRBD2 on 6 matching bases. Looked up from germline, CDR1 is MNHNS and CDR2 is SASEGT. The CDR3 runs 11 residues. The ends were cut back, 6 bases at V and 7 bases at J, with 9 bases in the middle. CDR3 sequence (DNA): TGTGCCAGCAGAGCCGGGGGGACCCAGTACTTC. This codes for CASRAGGTQYF.

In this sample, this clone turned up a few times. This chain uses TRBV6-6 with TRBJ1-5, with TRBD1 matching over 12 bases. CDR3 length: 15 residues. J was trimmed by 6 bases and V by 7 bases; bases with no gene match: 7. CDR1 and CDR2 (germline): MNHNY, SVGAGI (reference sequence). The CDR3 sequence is CASTHGTGGGQPQHF. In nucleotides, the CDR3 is TGTGCCAGCACCCATGGGACAGGGGGCGGTCAGCCCCAGCATTTT.

The CDR3 sequence: CASTLSRQVEYF. The CDR3 DNA is TGTGCCAGCACCCTATCAAGACAAGTAGAGTACTTC. V gene TRBV6-1 combines with J gene TRBJ2-7; D unclear. CDR3 length: 12 amino acids. V lost 7 bases, J lost 11 bases, and 18 bases lay in between. Germline CDR1 reads MNHNS; CDR2 reads SASEGT.

The CDR3 reads CAIRDSGEKLFF. CDR3 DNA: TGTGCCATCAGGGACAGCGGCGAAAAACTGTTTTTT. The chain carries TRBV10-3 and TRBJ1-4, with D perhaps TRBD1 (6 bases). CDR1 ENHRY and CDR2 SYGVKD come from the germline V gene. The V gene lost 6 bases and the J gene lost 8 bases, with 10 bases spanning the gap. The CDR3 totals 12 residues.

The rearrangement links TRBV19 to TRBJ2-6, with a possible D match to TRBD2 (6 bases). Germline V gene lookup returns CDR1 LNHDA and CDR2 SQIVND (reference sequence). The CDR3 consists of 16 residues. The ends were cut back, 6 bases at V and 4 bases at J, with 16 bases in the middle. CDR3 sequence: CASSRGTDRGANVLTF. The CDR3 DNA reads TGTGCCAGTAGCCGGGGGACGGACCGGGGGGCCAACGTCCTGACTTTC.

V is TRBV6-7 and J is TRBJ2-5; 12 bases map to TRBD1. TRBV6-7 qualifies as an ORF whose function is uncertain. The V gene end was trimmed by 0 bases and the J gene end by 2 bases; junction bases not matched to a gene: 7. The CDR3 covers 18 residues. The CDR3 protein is CASSYSRGQGAVQETQYF. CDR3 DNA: TGTGCCAGCAGTTACTCCAGGGGACAGGGGGCCGTACAAGAGACCCAGTACTTC.

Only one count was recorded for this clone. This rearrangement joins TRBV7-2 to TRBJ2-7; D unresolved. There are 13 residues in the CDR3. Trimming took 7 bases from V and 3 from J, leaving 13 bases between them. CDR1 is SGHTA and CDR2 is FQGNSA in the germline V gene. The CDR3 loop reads CASIEGVDYEQYF. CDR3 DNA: TGTGCCAGCATCGAAGGCGTAGACTACGAGCAGTACTTC.